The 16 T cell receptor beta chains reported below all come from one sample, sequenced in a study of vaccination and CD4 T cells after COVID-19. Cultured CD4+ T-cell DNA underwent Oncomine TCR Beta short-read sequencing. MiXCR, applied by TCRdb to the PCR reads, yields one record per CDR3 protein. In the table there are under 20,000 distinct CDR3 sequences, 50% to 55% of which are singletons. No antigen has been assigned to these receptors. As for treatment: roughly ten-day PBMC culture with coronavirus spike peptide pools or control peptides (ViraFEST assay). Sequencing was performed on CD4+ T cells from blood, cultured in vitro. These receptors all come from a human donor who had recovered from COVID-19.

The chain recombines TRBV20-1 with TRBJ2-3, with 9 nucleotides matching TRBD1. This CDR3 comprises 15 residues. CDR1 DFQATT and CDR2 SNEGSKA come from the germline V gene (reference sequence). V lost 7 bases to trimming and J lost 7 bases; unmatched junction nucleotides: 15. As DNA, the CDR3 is TGCAGTGGAACGGACAGGGGTTATAATATAAATACGCAGTATTTT. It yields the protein CSGTDRGYNINTQYF.

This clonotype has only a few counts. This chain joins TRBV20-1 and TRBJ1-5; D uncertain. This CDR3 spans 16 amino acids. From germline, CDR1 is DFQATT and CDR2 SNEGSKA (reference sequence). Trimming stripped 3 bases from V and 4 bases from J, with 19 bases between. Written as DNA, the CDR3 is TGCAGTGCTAGGGATCGACGGATGAGGGAGAATCAGCCCCAGCATTTT. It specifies CSARDRRMRENQPQHF.

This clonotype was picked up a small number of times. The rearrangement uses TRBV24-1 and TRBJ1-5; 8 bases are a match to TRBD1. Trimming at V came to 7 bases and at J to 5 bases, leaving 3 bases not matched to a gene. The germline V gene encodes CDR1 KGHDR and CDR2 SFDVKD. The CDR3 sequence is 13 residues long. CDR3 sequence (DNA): TGTGCCACCAGCCAGGGGGCGTATCAGCCCCAGCATTTT. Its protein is CATSQGAYQPQHF.

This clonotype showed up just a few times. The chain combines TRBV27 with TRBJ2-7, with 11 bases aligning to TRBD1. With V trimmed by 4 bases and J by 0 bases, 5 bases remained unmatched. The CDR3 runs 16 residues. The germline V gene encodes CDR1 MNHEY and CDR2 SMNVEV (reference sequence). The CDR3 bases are TGTGCCAGCAGTTCCGGGACAGGGGGTTTCTCCTACGAGCAGTACTTC. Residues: CASSSGTGGFSYEQYF.

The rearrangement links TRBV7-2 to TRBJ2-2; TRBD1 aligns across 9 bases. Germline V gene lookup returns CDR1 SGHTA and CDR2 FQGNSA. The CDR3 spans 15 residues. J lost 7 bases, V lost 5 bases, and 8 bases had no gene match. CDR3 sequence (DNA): TGTGCCAGCAGCATTCCCGGGACAGGGTTCGGGGAGCTGTTTTTT. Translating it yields CASSIPGTGFGELFF.

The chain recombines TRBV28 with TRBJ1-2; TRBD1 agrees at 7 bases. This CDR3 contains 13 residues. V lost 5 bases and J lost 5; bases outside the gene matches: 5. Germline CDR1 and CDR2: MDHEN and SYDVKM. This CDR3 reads CASSPDRTYGYTF. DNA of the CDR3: TGTGCCAGCAGTCCGGACAGGACTTATGGCTACACCTTC.

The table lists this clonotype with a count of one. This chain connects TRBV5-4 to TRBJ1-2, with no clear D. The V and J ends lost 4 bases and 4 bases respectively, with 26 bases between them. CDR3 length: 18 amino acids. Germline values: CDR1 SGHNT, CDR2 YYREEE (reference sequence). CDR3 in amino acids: CASSPNTGSSGMVYGYTF. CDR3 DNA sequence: TGTGCCAGCAGCCCTAATACTGGGTCATCCGGGATGGTCTATGGCTACACCTTC. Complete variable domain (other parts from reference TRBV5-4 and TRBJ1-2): ETGVTQSPTHLIKTRGQQVTLRCSSQSGHNTVSWYQQALGQGPQFIFQYYREEENGRGNFPPRFSGLQFPNYSSELNVNALELDDSALYLCASSPNTGSSGMVYGYTFGSGTRLTVV.

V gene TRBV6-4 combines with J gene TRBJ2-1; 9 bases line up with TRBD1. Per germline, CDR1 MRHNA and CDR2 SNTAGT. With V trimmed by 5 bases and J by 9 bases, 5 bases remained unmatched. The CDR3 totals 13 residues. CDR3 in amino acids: CASSRDRVGEQFF. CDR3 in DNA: TGTGCCAGCAGTCGGGACAGGGTCGGTGAGCAGTTCTTC.

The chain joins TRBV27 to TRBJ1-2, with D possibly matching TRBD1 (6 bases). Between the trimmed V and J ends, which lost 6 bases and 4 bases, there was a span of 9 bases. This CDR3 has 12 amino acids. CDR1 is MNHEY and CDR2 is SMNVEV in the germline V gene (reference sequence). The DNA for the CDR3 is TGTGCCAGCAGAGAGACAGGCTATGGCTACACCTTC. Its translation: CASRETGYGYTF.

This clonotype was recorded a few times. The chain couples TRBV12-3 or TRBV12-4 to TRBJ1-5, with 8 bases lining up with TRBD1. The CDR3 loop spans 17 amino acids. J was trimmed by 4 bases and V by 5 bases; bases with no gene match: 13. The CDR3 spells CASSPGQGRPENQPQHF. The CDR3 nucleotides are TGTGCCAGCAGTCCTGGACAGGGACGTCCCGAAAATCAGCCCCAGCATTTT.

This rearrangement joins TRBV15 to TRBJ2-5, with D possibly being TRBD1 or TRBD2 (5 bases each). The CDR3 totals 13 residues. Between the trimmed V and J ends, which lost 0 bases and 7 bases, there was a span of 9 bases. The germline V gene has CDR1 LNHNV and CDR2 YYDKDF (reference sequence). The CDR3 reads CATSRELGTTQYF. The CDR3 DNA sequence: TGTGCCACCAGCAGAGAACTAGGGACGACCCAGTACTTC.

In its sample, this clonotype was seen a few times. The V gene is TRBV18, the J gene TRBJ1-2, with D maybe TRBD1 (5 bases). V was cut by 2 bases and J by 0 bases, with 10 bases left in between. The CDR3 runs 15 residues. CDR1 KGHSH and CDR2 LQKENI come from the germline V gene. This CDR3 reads CASSPSQGSNYGYTF. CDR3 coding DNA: TGTGCCAGCTCACCAAGTCAGGGTTCTAACTATGGCTACACCTTC.

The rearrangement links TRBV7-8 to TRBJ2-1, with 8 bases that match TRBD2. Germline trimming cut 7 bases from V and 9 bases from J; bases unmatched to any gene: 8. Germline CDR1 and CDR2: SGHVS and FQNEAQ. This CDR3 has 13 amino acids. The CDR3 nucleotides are TGTGCCAGCAACATCCGGGAGGGAGGTGAGCAGTTCTTC. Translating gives CASNIREGGEQFF. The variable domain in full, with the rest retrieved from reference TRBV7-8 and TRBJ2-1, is GAGVSQSPRYKVAKRGQDVALRCDPISGHVSLFWYQQALGQGPEFLTYFQNEAQLDKSGLPSDRFFAERPEGSVSTLKIQRTQQEDSAVYLCASNIREGGEQFFGPGTRLTVL.

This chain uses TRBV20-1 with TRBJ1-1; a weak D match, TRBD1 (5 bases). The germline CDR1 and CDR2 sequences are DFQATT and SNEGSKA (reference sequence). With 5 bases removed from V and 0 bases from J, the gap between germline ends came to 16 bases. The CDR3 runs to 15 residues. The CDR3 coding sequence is TGCAGTGCTCGCGTTGGGGGGGGGATGAACACTGAAGCTTTCTTT. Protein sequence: CSARVGGGMNTEAFF.

The CDR3 nucleotides read TGCGCCAGCAGCCTTCTGCCAGACACTGAAGCTTTCTTT. Translating it yields CASSLLPDTEAFF. The chain links TRBV4-1 to TRBJ1-1; D gene ambiguous. Trimming left V 4 bases short and J 3 bases short, with 9 bases between. Germline V lookup: CDR1 MGHRA, CDR2 YSYEKL. The CDR3 consists of 13 residues.

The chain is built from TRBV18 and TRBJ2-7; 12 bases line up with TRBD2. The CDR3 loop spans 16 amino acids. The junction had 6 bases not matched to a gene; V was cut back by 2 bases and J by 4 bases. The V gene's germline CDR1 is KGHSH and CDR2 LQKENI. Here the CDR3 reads CASSPAGLAGRYEQYF. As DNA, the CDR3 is TGTGCCAGCTCACCAGCGGGACTAGCGGGCAGGTACGAGCAGTACTTC.